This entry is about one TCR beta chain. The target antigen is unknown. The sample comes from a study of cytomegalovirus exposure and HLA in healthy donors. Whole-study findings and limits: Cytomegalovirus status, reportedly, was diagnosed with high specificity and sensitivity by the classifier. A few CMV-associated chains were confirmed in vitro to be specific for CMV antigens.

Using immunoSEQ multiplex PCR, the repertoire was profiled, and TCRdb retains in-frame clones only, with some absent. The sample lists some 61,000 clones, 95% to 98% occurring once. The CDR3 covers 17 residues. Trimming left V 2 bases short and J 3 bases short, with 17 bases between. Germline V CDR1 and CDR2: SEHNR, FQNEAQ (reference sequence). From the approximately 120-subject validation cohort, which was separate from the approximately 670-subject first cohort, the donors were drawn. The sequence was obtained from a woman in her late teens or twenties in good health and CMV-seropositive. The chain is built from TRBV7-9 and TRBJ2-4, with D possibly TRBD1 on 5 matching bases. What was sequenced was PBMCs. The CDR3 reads CASSLSRGRDVKNIQYF. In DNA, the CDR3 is TGTGCCAGCAGCTTATCCCGAGGCAGGGATGTCAAAAACATTCAGTACTTC.